This T cell receptor (beta chain) appears in the sequencing data of a study of shared clonotypes between healthy human individuals. The sample holds one count of this clone. Sequenced by immunoSEQ multiplex PCR; TCRdb stores in-frame clones only, minus some. The data hold over 2 million clones, with 85% to 95% observed a single time. Trimming left V 5 bases short and J 4 bases short, with 15 bases between. Germline CDR1 SQVTM, CDR2 ANQGSEA. The CDR3 is 14 amino acids. The V gene is TRBV29-1, the J gene TRBJ2-1; the D gene is possibly TRBD1 (5 bases). Sequencing input: naive CD4+ T cells sorted from blood. Subset described: CD45RA+ positively selected. This clonotype originated in a man in his late teens or twenties in good health. CDR3 in DNA: TGCAGCGTTTGTGGACAAGCTAAATACAATGAGCAGTTCTTC. Translating it yields CSVCGQAKYNEQFF.